This TCR beta chain was recovered during a study of blood T cell repertoires in COVID-19. Looking at the study overall: Spain, Italy and the United States supplied samples that represented acute and convalescent COVID-19. T cells, B-cell-depleted T cells, or PBMCs supplied cDNA or gDNA.

A single count supports this clone. Study processing details: The authors estimated nucleated cell counts from reference gene primer amplification. The assay was immunoSEQ multiplex PCR, and TCRdb's table has in-frame clones only and misses some. D and trimming were read from the DNA, whereas the V and J calls and clone size are those reported in that table. This table holds 140,000 to 150,000 clones, approximately 81% found once. The CDR3 spans 14 residues. The germline CDR1 and CDR2 sequences are SGHRS and YFSETQ. Deletions cut 3 bases from V and 8 bases from J, with 17 bases between. The J gene is TRBJ1-1, the V gene TRBV5-1; D gene uncertain. The source of this sequence is a human donor in a cohort sampled during active COVID-19. Material: peripheral blood. The CDR3 DNA is TGCGCCAGCAGCTCGACGGGAAGGACGGCAGAAGCTTTCTTT. Encoded protein: CASSSTGRTAEAFF.